The clone carrying this T cell receptor beta chain showed up many times. Its specificity is not known. The data belong to a study of human T cells and chemical hapten exposure. Background on the study: Patch tests containing 0.01% DPC, applied to the upper back, were read at 6 days. Mostly female patients had alopecia areata, totalis or universalis.

MiXCR was run by TCRdb on the RACE reads, yielding one entry per CDR3 protein. The table has tens of thousands of distinct CDR3 sequences, 8% to 11% seen once. The time point denotes: patch test 1, 2 weeks after DPC sensitization. Treatment reported: therapeutic diphenylcyclopropenone sensitization with weekly scalp DPC. Study-level findings and limits: The immune response of these alopecia patients might not match healthy individuals'.

The material was whole blood, obtained in connection with sensitization to the hapten diphenylcyclopropenone (DPC). The sequence was collected from a middle-aged man with alopecia areata. Some clones in this sample may be carry-over from other donors' samples.

CDR3 DNA: TGTGCCAGCATTAAGCGGGAGGGGAATGAGCAGTTCTTC. Translating gives CASIKREGNEQFF. This sequence joins TRBV6-6 and TRBJ2-1, with 10 positions matching TRBD2. J lost 7 bases, V lost 7 bases, and 4 bases had no gene match. The CDR3 contains 13 residues. Germline CDR1 is MNHNY and CDR2 is SVGAGI (reference sequence).